This TCR beta chain is from a study of CD8 T cells in Susac syndrome. Reverse transcription of about 0.5 to 1 ug RNA was carried out with random hexamers. TCRdb used MiXCR to reprocess the immunoSEQ multiplex PCR reads, holding one entry per CDR3 protein. This sample has under 200,000 distinct CDR3 sequences, with roughly 94% found just once. The CDR3 is 12 residues long. The germline V gene has CDR1 ENHRY and CDR2 SYGVKD. Trimming pared 11 bases from V and 2 bases from J, leaving 11 bases between. The chain recombines TRBV10-3 with TRBJ2-3, with a possible D match to TRBD1 (6 bases). Sequencing input: CD4+ T cells from PBMCs. The clonotype comes from a human donor with Susac syndrome. The CDR3 reads CASRDNTDTQYF. The DNA of the CDR3 is TGTGCCTCCCGGGACAACACAGATACGCAGTATTTT.